The 7 T cell receptor beta chains listed next were all sequenced from one sample in a study of human T cells and chemical hapten exposure. TCRdb re-called the RACE reads with MiXCR, one entry per CDR3 protein. The table includes around 380,000 distinct CDR3 sequences, 4.8% detected once. Indicated time point: patch test 1, 2 weeks after DPC sensitization. Treatment in this sample: therapeutic diphenylcyclopropenone sensitization with weekly scalp DPC. Material: whole blood, obtained in connection with sensitization to the hapten diphenylcyclopropenone (DPC). The receptors were gathered from a woman between 45 and 60 years old with alopecia areata. Some clones in this sample may be carry-over from other donors' samples.

In its sample, this clonotype was seen many times. The chain uses TRBV7-8 and TRBJ1-2; D is unclear. V was pared by 4 bases and J by 10 bases, with 16 bases between. The CDR3 runs to 13 residues. CDR1 and CDR2 (germline): SGHVS, FQNEAQ. CDR3 loop: CASSSHRGPAYTF. In DNA, the CDR3 is TGTGCCAGCAGCTCCCATAGAGGGCCGGCCTACACCTTC.

This clonotype was detected ten times or more. The chain links TRBV6-2 or TRBV6-3 to TRBJ1-1; 7 bases agree with TRBD1. Germline CDR1 is MNHEY and CDR2 is SVGEGT. With V trimmed by 7 bases and J by 7 bases, 9 bases remained unmatched. CDR3 length: 13 amino acids. The CDR3 DNA reads as TGTGCCAGCAATTCAGGGGGTCGGTTTGAAGCTTTCTTT. It specifies CASNSGGRFEAFF.

This clonotype occurred a few times. The CDR3 nucleotides are TGCGCCAGCAGCTTGGGCTACAGGGGGAACACTGAAGCTTTCTTT. Its protein is CASSLGYRGNTEAFF. The rearrangement joins TRBV5-1 to TRBJ1-1; 7 positions agree with TRBD1. V lost 0 bases, J lost 1 base, and 3 bases stayed unmatched. Germline V gene lookup returns CDR1 SGHRS and CDR2 YFSETQ. The CDR3 covers 15 residues.

This clonotype was found many times. This chain links TRBV20-1 with TRBJ2-3; perhaps TRBD2 as D (6 bases). Germline V gives CDR1 DFQATT, CDR2 SNEGSKA (reference sequence). This CDR3 is built from 15 residues. Trimming took off 3 bases at V and 1 base at J, with 14 bases between the two ends. The CDR3 region is CSARDSSAGTDTQYF. The CDR3 nucleotides read TGCAGTGCTAGGGATTCTAGCGCCGGCACAGATACGCAGTATTTT.

This clonotype came up a few times. The rearrangement links TRBV6-1 to TRBJ1-4; 7 nucleotides line up with TRBD1. Germline V gene sequence: CDR1 MNHNS, CDR2 SASEGT. This CDR3 comprises 12 residues. V shed 3 bases, J shed 12 bases, and the junction held 4 bases outside the gene matches. CDR3 sequence reads: CASSETTGELFF. The CDR3 bases are TGTGCCAGCAGTGAGACTACAGGGGAACTGTTTTTT.

This clonotype was seen at least ten times. The chain has TRBV6-5 and TRBJ1-3, with D possibly TRBD1 on 5 matching bases. V was trimmed by 8 bases and J by 0 bases, leaving 11 bases between them. Germline CDR1 reads MNHEY; CDR2 reads SVGAGI. The CDR3 spans 14 residues. The CDR3: CASRDGGSGNTIYF. CDR3 coding DNA: TGTGCCAGCCGGGACGGTGGCTCTGGAAACACCATATATTTT.

Ten or more counts support this clonotype. This chain uses TRBV28 with TRBJ2-3, with 9 nucleotides matching TRBD2. J lost 0 bases, V lost 6 bases, and 7 bases had no gene match. From germline, CDR1 is MDHEN and CDR2 SYDVKM. This CDR3 contains 16 residues. The chain's CDR3 is CASSRGLAQSTDTQYF. The CDR3, as DNA: TGTGCCAGCAGCCGCGGACTAGCGCAAAGCACAGATACGCAGTATTTT.